This TCR beta chain was found in a study of T cells after somatic rescue of genetic block. The germline V and J ends were trimmed by 1 base and 3 bases, with 17 bases remaining between them. This CDR3 comprises 17 residues. Germline CDR1 is MNHEY and CDR2 is SMNVEV (reference sequence). Data came from immunoSEQ multiplex PCR; TCRdb stores just in-frame clones and leaves some out. The sample has about 67,000 clones, approximately 90% seen once. This receptor was identified in a man aged 35 to 55. V is TRBV27 and J is TRBJ2-3; D is perhaps TRBD1 (6 bases). The sequenced sample consisted of peripheral blood mononuclear cells (PBMCs). As DNA, the CDR3 is TGTGCCAGCAGTTTATTGGCAGGGGCTCCGTCGACAGATACGCAGTATTTT. This codes for CASSLLAGAPSTDTQYF.